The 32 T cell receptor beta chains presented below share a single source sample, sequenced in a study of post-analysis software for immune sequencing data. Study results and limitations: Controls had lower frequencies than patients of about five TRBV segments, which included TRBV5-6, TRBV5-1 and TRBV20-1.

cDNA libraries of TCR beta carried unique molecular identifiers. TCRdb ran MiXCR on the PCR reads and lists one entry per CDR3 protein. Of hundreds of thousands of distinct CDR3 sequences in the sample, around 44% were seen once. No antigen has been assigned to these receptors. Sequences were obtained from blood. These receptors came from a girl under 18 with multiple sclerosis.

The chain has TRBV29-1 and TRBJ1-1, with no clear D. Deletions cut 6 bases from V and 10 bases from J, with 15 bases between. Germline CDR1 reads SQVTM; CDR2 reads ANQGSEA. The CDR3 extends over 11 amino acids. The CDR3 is CSVPGPQGAFF. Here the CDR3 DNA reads TGCAGCGTCCCCGGACCTCAAGGAGCTTTCTTT.

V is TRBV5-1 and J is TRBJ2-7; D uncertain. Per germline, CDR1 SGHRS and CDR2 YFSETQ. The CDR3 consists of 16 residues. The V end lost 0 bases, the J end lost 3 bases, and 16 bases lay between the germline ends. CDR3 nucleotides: TGCGCCAGCAGCTTGGCCGGATCGGTGGGGATCTACGAGCAGTACTTC. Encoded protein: CASSLAGSVGIYEQYF.

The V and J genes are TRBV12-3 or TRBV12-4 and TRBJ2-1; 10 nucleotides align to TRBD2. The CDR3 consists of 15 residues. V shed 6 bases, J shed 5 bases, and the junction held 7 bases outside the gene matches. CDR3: CASRPSGSRHNEQFF. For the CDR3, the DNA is TGTGCCAGCAGGCCTAGCGGGAGTCGCCACAATGAGCAGTTCTTC.

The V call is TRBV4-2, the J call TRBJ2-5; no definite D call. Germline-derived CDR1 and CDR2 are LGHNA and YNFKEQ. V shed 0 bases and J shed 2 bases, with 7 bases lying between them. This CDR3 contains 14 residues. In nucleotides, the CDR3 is TGTGCCAGCAGCCAAGATCTCCCACAAGAGACCCAGTACTTC. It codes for CASSQDLPQETQYF.

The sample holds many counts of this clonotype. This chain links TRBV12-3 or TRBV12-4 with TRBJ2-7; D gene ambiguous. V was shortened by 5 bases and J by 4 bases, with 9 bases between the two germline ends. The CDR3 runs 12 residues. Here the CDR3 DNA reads TGTGCCAGCAGTCCCGGGCTGTACGAGCAGTACTTC. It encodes CASSPGLYEQYF.

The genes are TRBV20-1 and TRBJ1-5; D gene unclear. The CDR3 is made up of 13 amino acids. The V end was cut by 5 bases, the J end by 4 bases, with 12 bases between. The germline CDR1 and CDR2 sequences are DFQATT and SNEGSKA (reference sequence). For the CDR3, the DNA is TGCAGTGCTGGCTGGGGAGGTAATCAGCCCCAGCATTTT. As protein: CSAGWGGNQPQHF.

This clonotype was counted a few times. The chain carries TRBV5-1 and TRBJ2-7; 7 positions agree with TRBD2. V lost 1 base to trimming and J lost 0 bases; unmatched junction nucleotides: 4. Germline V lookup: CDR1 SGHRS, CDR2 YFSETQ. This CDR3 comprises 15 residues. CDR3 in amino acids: CASSLRRGDSYEQYF. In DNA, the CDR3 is TGCGCCAGCAGCTTGCGACGGGGGGACTCCTACGAGCAGTACTTC. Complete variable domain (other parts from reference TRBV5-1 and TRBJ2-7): KAGVTQTPRYLIKTRGQQVTLSCSPISGHRSVSWYQQTPGQGLQFLFEYFSETQRNKGNFPGRFSGRQFSNSRSEMNVSTLELGDSALYLCASSLRRGDSYEQYFGPGTRLTVT.

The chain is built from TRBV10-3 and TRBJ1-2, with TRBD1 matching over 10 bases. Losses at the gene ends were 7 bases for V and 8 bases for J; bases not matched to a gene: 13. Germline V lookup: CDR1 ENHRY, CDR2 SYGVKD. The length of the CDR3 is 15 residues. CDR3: CAITTTLGTGDGYTF. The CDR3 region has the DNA TGTGCCATCACCACGACCCTTGGGACAGGGGACGGCTACACCTTC.

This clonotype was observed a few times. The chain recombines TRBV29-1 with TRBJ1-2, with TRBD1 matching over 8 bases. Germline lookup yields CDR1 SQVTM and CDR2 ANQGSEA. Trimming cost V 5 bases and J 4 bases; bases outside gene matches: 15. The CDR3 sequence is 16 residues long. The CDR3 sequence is CSVQRIDRGLSYGYTF. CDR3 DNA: TGCAGCGTTCAACGGATTGACAGGGGTCTTTCCTATGGCTACACCTTC.

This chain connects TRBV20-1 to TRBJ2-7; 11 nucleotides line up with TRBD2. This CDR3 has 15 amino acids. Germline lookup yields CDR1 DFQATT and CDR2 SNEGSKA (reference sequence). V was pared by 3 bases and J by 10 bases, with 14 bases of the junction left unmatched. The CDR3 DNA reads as TGCAGTGCTAGCTCTAGCGGGAGGACCTCGACTTCCCAGTACTTC. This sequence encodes CSASSSGRTSTSQYF.

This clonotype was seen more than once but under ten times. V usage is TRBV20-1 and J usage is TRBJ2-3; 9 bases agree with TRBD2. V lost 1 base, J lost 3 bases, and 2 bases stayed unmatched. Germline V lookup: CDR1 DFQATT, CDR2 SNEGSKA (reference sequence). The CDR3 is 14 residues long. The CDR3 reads CSARVSGRTDTQYF. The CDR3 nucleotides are TGCAGTGCTAGAGTTAGCGGGAGAACAGATACGCAGTATTTT.

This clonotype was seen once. The CDR3, as DNA: TGCAGTGCTAGGGAAAGCGGGACCCCGGAGCAGTACTTC. It yields the protein CSARESGTPEQYF. V usage is TRBV20-1 and J usage is TRBJ2-5; TRBD2 aligns across 7 bases. The CDR3 runs to 13 residues. Trimming cost V 3 bases and J 11 bases; bases outside gene matches: 12. Germline V gene lookup returns CDR1 DFQATT and CDR2 SNEGSKA (reference sequence).

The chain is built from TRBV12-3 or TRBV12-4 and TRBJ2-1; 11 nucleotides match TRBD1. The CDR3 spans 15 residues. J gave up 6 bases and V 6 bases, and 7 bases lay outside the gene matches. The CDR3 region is CASRGRTGGFNEQFF. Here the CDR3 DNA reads TGTGCCAGCAGGGGGAGGACAGGGGGCTTCAATGAGCAGTTCTTC.

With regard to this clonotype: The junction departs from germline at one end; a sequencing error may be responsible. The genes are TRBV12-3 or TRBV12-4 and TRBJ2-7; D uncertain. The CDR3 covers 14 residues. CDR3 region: CASRLVRGAREQYF. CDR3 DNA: TGTGCCAGCAGGTTAGTCCGTGGAGCCCGGGAGCAGTACTTC.

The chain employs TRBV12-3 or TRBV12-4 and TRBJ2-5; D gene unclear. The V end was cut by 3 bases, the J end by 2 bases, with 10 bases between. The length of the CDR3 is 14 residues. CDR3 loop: CASSFVGRQETQYF. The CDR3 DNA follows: TGTGCCAGCAGTTTCGTAGGACGGCAAGAGACCCAGTACTTC.

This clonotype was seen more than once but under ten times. The CDR3 sequence is CANGDGMGANVLTF. In DNA form, the CDR3 reads TGTGCCAACGGGGATGGTATGGGGGCCAACGTCCTGACTTTC. The V gene is TRBV2, the J gene TRBJ2-6; possible D gene TRBD2, 5 bases. The V gene lost 10 bases and the J gene lost 4 bases, with 14 bases spanning the gap. The germline gives CDR1 SNHLY, CDR2 FYNNEI. This CDR3 region has 14 residues.

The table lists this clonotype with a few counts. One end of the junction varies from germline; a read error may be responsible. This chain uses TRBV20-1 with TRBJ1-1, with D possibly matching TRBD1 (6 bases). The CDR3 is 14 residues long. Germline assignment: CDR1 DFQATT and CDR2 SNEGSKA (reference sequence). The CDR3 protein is CSAPSGHTGTEAFF. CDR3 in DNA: TGCAGTGCCCCCTCGGGACATACAGGCACTGAGGCTTTCTTT.

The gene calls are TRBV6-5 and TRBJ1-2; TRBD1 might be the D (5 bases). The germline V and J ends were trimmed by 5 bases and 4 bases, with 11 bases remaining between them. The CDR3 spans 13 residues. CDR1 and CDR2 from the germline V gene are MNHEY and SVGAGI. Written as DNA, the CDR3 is TGTGCCAGCAGTGGCACAGGTTCCTATGGCTACACCTTC. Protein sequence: CASSGTGSYGYTF.

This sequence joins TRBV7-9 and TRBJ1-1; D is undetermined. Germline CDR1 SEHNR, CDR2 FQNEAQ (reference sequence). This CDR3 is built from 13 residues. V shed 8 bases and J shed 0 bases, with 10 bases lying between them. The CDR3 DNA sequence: TGTGCCAGCCACCTGGAGGTGAACACTGAAGCTTTCTTT. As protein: CASHLEVNTEAFF.

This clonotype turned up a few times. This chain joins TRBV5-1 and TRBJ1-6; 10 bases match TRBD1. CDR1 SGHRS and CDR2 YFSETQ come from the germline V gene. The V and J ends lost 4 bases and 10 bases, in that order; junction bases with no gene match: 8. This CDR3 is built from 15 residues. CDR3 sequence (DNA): TGCGCCAGCAGCCGATCCGGGACAGGGGAATCACCCCTCCACTTT. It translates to CASSRSGTGESPLHF.

The CDR3: CSADRGTGLYKQYF. CDR3 coding DNA: TGCAGTGCCGACCGCGGGACGGGTCTTTACAAGCAGTACTTC. V is TRBV20-1 and J is TRBJ2-7, with D perhaps matching TRBD2 (6 bases). The length of the CDR3 is 14 residues. The ends were cut back, 6 bases at V and 8 bases at J, with 23 bases in the middle. The germline V gene has CDR1 DFQATT and CDR2 SNEGSKA (reference sequence).

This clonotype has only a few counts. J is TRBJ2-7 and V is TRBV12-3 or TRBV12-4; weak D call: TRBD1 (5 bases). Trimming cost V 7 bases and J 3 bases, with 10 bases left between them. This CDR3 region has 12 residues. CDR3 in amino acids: CASTTRVYEQYF. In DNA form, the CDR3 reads TGTGCCAGCACTACCAGGGTCTACGAGCAGTACTTC.

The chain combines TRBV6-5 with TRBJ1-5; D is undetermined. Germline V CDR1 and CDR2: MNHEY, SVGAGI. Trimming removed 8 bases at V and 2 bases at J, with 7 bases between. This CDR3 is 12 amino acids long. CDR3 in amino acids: CASGSGNQPQHF. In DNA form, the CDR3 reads TGTGCCAGCGGGTCGGGCAATCAGCCCCAGCATTTT.

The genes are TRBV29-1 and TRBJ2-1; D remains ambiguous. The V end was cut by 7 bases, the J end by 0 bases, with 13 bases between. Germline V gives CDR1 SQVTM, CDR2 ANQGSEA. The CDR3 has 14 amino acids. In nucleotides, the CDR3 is TGCAGCGCTGAGGATAAGCACTCCTACAATGAGCAGTTCTTC. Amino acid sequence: CSAEDKHSYNEQFF.

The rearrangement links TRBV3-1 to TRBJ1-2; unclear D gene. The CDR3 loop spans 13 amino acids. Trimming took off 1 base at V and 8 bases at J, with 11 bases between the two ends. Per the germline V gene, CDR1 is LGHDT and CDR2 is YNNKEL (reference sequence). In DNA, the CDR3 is TGTGCCAGCAGCCAAGCTGACGGCTCCGGCTACACCTTC. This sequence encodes CASSQADGSGYTF.

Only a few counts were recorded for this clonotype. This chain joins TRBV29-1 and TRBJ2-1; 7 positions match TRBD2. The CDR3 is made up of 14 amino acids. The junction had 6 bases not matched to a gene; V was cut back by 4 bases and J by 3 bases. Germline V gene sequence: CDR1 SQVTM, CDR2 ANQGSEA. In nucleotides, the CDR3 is TGCAGCGTTGTTCTGGCGGGAGACTACAATGAGCAGTTCTTC. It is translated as CSVVLAGDYNEQFF.

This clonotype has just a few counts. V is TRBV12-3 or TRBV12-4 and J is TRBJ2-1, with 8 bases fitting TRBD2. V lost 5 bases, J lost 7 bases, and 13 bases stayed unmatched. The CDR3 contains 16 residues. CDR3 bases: TGTGCCAGCAGTATTCGGGGGGGTTCTCTTGGGAATGAGCAGTTCTTC. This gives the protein CASSIRGGSLGNEQFF.

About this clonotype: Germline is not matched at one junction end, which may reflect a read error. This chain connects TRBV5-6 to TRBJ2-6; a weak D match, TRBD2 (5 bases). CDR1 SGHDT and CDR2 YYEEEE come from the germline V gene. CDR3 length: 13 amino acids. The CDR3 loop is CASSINPEEVLTF. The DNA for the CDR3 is TGTGCCAGCAGTATCAATCCCGAGGAGGTCCTAACTTTC.

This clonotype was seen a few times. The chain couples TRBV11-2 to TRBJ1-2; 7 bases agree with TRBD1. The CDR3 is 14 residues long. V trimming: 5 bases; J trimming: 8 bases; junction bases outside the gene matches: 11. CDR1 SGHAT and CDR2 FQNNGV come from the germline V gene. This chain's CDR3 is CASSLSSRGGGYTF. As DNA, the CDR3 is TGTGCCAGCAGCCTAAGTTCCAGGGGGGGCGGCTACACCTTC.

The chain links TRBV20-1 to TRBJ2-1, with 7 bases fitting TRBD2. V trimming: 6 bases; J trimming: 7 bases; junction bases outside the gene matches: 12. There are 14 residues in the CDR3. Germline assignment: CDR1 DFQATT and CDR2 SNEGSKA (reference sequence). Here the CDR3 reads CSAQDPWEGNEQFF. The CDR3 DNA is TGCAGTGCCCAAGACCCTTGGGAGGGGAATGAGCAGTTCTTC.

CDR3 sequence (DNA): TGCAGTGCTAGATCTACAGGGGGCAGAGGCACAGATACGCAGTATTTT. Its translation is CSARSTGGRGTDTQYF. This rearrangement joins TRBV20-1 to TRBJ2-3; TRBD1 aligns across 9 bases. This CDR3 has 16 residues. Germline trimming cut 2 bases from V and 1 base from J; bases unmatched to any gene: 7. The V gene's germline CDR1 is DFQATT and CDR2 SNEGSKA (reference sequence).

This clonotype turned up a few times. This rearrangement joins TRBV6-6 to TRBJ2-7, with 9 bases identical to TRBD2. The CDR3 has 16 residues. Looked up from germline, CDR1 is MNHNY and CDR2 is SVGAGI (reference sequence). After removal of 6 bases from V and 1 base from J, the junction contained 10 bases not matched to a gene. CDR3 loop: CASRPPSSGASYEQYF. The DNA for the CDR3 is TGTGCCAGCAGGCCTCCTTCTAGCGGGGCGTCCTACGAGCAGTACTTC.